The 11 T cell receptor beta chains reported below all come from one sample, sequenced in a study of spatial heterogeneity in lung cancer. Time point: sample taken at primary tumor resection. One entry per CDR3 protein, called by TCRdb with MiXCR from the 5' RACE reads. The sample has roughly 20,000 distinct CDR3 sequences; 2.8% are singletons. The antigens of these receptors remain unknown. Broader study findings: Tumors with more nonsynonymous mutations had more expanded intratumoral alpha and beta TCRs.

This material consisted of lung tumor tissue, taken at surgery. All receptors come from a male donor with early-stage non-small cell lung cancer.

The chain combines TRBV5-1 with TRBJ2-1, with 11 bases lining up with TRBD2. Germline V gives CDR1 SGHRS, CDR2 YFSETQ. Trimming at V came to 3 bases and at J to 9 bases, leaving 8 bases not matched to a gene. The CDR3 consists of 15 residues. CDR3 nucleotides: TGCGCCAGCAGCTGGTCTAGCGGGAGGTACGTTGAGCAGTTCTTC. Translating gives CASSWSSGRYVEQFF.

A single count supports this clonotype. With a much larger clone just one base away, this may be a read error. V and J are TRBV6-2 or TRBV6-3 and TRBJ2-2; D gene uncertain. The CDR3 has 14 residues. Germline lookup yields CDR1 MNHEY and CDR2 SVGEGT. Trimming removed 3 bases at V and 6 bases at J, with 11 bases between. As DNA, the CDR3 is TGTGCCAGCAGTTATATGAGGTCTGCCGGGGAGCTGTTTTTT. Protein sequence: CASSYMRSAGELFF.

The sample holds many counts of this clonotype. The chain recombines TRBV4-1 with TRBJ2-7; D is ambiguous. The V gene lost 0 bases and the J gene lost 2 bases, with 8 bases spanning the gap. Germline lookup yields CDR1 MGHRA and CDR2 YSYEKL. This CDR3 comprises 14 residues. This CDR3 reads CASSQEFLTYEQYF. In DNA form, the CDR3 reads TGCGCCAGCAGCCAAGAGTTCCTTACCTACGAGCAGTACTTC.

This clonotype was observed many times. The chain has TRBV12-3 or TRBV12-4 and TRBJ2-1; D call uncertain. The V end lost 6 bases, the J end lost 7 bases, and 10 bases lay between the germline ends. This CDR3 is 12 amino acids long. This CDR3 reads CASSRPGNEQFF. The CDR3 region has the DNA TGTGCCAGCAGCAGACCCGGGAATGAGCAGTTCTTC.

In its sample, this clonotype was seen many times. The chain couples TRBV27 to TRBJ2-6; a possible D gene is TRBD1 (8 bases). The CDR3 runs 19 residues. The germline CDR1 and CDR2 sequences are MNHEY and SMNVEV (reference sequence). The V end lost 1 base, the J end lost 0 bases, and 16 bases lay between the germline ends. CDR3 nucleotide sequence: TGTGCCAGCAGTTTATTGGGGGGGACAGGTTTCTCTGGGGCCAACGTCCTGACTTTC. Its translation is CASSLLGGTGFSGANVLTF.

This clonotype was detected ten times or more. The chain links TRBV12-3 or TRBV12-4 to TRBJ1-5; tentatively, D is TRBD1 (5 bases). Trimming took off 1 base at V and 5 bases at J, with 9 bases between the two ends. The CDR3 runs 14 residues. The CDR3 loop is CASSLGTRDQPQHF. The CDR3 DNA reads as TGTGCCAGCAGTTTAGGGACACGCGATCAGCCCCAGCATTTT.

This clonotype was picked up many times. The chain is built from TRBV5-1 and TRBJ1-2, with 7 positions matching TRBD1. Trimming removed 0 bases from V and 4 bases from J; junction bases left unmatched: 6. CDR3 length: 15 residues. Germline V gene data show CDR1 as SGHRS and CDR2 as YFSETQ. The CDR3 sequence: CASSLEGGEGYGYTF. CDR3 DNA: TGCGCCAGCAGCTTGGAAGGGGGCGAGGGCTATGGCTACACCTTC.

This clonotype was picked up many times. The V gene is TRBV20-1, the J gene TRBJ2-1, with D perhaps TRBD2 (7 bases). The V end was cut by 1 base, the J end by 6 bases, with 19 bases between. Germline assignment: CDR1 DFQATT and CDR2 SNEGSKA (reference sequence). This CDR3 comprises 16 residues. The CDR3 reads CSARGGGLTASNEQFF. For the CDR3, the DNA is TGCAGTGCTAGAGGGGGGGGGCTTACGGCCTCCAATGAGCAGTTCTTC.

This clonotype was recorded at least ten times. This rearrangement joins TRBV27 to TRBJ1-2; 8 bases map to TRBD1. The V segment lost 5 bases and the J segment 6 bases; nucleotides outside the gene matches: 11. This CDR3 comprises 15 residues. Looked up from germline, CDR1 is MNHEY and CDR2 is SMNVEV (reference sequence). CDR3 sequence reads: CASSPTDRVVHGYTF. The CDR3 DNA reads TGTGCCAGCAGTCCCACGGACAGGGTGGTCCATGGCTACACCTTC.

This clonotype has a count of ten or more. CDR3 coding DNA: TGTGCCACCAGCAGAGATCCTCCTTCTGGGAGACTTGGTGGCTACACCTTC. Translating it yields CATSRDPPSGRLGGYTF. The chain employs TRBV15 and TRBJ1-2; no firm D call. The V end was cut by 0 bases, the J end by 7 bases, with 21 bases between. Germline V CDR1 and CDR2: LNHNV, YYDKDF (reference sequence). The CDR3 loop spans 17 amino acids.

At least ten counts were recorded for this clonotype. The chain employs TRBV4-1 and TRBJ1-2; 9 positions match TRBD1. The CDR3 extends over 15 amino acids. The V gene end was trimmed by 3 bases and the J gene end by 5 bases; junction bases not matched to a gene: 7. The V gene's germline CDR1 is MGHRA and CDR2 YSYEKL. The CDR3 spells CASSQGQGRGYGYTF. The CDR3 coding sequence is TGCGCCAGCAGCCAGGGACAGGGTCGGGGATATGGCTACACCTTC.